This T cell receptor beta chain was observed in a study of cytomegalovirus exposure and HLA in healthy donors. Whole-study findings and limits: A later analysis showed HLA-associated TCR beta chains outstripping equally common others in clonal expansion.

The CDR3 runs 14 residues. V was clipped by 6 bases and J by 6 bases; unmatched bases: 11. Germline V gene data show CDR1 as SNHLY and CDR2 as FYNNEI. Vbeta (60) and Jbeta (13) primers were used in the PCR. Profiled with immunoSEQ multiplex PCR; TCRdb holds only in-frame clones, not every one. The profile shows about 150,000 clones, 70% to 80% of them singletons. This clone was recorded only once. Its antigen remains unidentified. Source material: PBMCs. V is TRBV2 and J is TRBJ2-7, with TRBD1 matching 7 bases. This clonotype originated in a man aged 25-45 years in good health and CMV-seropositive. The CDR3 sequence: CASRQIQGPGEQYF. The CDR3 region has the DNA TGTGCCAGCAGGCAGATACAGGGGCCGGGCGAGCAGTACTTC.